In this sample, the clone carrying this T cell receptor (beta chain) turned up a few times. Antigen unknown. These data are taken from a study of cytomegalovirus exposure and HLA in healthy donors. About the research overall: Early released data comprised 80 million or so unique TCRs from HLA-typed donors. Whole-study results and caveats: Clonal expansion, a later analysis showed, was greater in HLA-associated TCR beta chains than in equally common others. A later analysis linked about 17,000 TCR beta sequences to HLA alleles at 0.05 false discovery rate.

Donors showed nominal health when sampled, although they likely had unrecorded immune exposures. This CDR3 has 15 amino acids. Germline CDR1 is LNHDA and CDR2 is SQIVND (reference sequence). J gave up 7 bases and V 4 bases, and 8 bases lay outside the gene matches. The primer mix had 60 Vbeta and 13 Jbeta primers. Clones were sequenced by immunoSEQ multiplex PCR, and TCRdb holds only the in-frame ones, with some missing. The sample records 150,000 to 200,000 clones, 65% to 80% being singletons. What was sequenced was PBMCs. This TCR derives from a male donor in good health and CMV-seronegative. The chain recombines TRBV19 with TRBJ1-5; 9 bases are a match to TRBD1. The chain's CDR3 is CASSTGDRVDQPQHF. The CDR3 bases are TGTGCCAGTAGTACAGGGGACAGGGTGGACCAGCCCCAGCATTTT.